What follows describes a single T cell receptor (beta chain). The entry originates in a study of blood T cell repertoires in COVID-19. Trimming cost V 5 bases and J 2 bases, with 10 bases left between them. The CDR3 is 13 residues long. Looked up from germline, CDR1 is KGHSH and CDR2 is LQKENI. Authors' analysis steps: Amplifying reference gene primers gave estimates of nucleated cell counts. Repertoires were generated with immunoSEQ multiplex PCR, while TCRdb's copy carries only in-frame clones and drops some. V, J and clone size reflect that table, while D and trimming were determined from the DNA. The table lists more than 95,000 clones, around four fifths of them singletons.

The V gene is TRBV18, the J gene TRBJ2-7; a possible D gene is TRBD1 (6 bases). Sequencing used peripheral blood. The sequence was collected from a man of 80 years or more with active or convalescent COVID-19. The CDR3 is CASSYDRTYEQYF. As DNA, the CDR3 is TGTGCCAGCTCATACGACAGGACCTACGAGCAGTACTTC.